These 30 T cell receptor beta chains share one sample of origin, sequenced in a study of T cell repertoires in cytomegalovirus infection. TCRdb reprocessed the reads with MiXCR, giving one entry per CDR3 protein. The sample includes roughly 500,000 distinct CDR3 sequences, around 11% seen only once; the top ten take more than 8.5%. Sequencing was carried out using PBMCs. Receptors were obtained from a human donor in good health (CMV status not recorded). Some clones in this sample may be carry-over from other donors' samples.

This clonotype has a handful of counts. This chain connects TRBV4-1 to TRBJ2-3; D unresolved. The germline V gene encodes CDR1 MGHRA and CDR2 YSYEKL. With 0 bases removed from V and 4 bases from J, the gap between germline ends came to 14 bases. The CDR3 extends over 16 amino acids. The DNA of the CDR3 is TGCGCCAGCAGCCAAGATAGGACCAATTCCGCAGATACGCAGTATTTT. This translates into CASSQDRTNSADTQYF.

This clonotype showed up many times. This rearrangement joins TRBV28 to TRBJ2-7, with 7 bases identical to TRBD1. J gave up 4 bases and V 7 bases, and 10 bases lay outside the gene matches. Germline V gene data show CDR1 as MDHEN and CDR2 as SYDVKM. The CDR3 totals 14 residues. CDR3 nucleotides: TGTGCCAGCAAACTCCGGGACAGTAGATACGAGCAGTACTTC. Protein: CASKLRDSRYEQYF.

In its sample, this clonotype was seen many times. V and J are TRBV6-2 or TRBV6-3 and TRBJ2-1; 10 bases align to TRBD2. The J segment lost 8 bases and the V segment lost 4 bases, leaving 8 bases of the junction unmatched. The CDR3 covers 15 residues. Germline V CDR1 and CDR2: MNHEY, SVGEGT. CDR3 DNA: TGTGCCAGCAGTTTCAGCCAGCGGGGGGGCGATGAGCAGTTCTTC. Amino acids: CASSFSQRGGDEQFF.

The V call is TRBV12-3 or TRBV12-4, the J call TRBJ2-7, with 7 bases fitting TRBD2. This CDR3 spans 14 amino acids. After removal of 11 bases from V and 4 bases from J, the junction contained 14 bases not matched to a gene. CDR3 residues: CASAPPSGPYEQYF. CDR3 nucleotides: TGTGCCTCCGCCCCCCCTAGCGGACCTTACGAGCAGTACTTC.

The chain has TRBV2 and TRBJ1-4; D call uncertain. With 6 bases removed from V and 8 bases from J, the gap between germline ends came to 10 bases. CDR1 is SNHLY and CDR2 is FYNNEI in the germline V gene. The CDR3 is 12 amino acids. DNA of the CDR3: TGTGCCAGCAGGGAGACGAGGGAAAAACTGTTTTTT. Translation: CASRETREKLFF.

A note on this clonotype: A much larger clone differs by one base, so this may be a read error. V gene TRBV5-1 combines with J gene TRBJ1-2; 8 bases agree with TRBD1. Germline trimming cut 4 bases from V and 7 bases from J; bases unmatched to any gene: 12. The CDR3 has 15 residues. The germline CDR1 and CDR2 sequences are SGHRS and YFSETQ. The CDR3 is CASSRGQGDYFGYTF. For the CDR3, the DNA is TGCGCCAGCAGCCGTGGACAGGGAGATTACTTTGGCTACACCTTC.

The rearrangement joins TRBV9 to TRBJ2-1; D possibly corresponds to TRBD2 (5 bases). The germline gives CDR1 SGDLS, CDR2 YYNGEE. The V gene lost 4 bases and the J gene lost 9 bases, with 11 bases spanning the gap. The CDR3 totals 12 residues. For the CDR3, the DNA is TGTGCCAGCAGCTCCTCGGAGGTTGAGCAGTTCTTC. Amino acids: CASSSSEVEQFF.

The V gene is TRBV20-1, the J gene TRBJ2-7, with D maybe TRBD1 (6 bases). Germline-derived CDR1 and CDR2 are DFQATT and SNEGSKA (reference sequence). The CDR3 consists of 13 residues. Between the trimmed V and J ends, which lost 3 bases and 4 bases, there was a span of 13 bases. CDR3 sequence reads: CSASKDSKYEQYF. The CDR3, as DNA: TGCAGTGCTAGTAAGGACAGTAAATACGAGCAGTACTTC.

This chain uses TRBV28 with TRBJ2-7, with 10 nucleotides matching TRBD1. CDR3 length equals 15 residues. J lost 0 bases, V lost 7 bases, and 6 bases had no gene match. The germline CDR1 and CDR2 sequences are MDHEN and SYDVKM. The CDR3: CASIHGTGVSYEQYF. CDR3 DNA: TGTGCCAGCATCCATGGGACAGGGGTCTCCTACGAGCAGTACTTC.

This clonotype was seen repeatedly, ten times or more. The chain joins TRBV4-1 to TRBJ2-1, with TRBD2 matching 8 bases. V was clipped by 0 bases and J by 10 bases; unmatched bases: 11. CDR3 length equals 16 residues. Germline loops: CDR1 MGHRA, CDR2 YSYEKL. This chain's CDR3 is CASSQDETSEHGEQFF. CDR3 sequence (DNA): TGCGCCAGCAGCCAAGACGAGACTAGCGAACACGGGGAGCAGTTCTTC.

The rearrangement uses TRBV2 and TRBJ2-7; 7 bases line up with TRBD2. V lost 4 bases and J lost 2; bases outside the gene matches: 5. The CDR3 length is 14 residues. From germline, CDR1 is SNHLY and CDR2 FYNNEI. The CDR3 loop reads CASSVGRRTYEQYF. CDR3 bases: TGTGCCAGCAGTGTCGGGAGGAGAACCTACGAGCAGTACTTC. Combining the CDR3 with reference TRBV2 and TRBJ2-7 gives the whole variable domain EPEVTQTPSHQVTQMGQEVILRCVPISNHLYFYWYRQILGQKVEFLVSFYNNEISEKSEIFDDQFSVERPDGSNFTLKIRSTKLEDSAMYFCASSVGRRTYEQYFGPGTRLTVT.

This clonotype was seen only a few times. J is TRBJ2-3 and V is TRBV6-6; D may be TRBD1 (5 bases). The CDR3 sequence is 15 residues long. The V gene lost 4 bases and the J gene lost 1 base, with 12 bases spanning the gap. CDR1 is MNHNY and CDR2 is SVGAGI in the germline V gene (reference sequence). Here the CDR3 DNA reads TGTGCCAGCAGTTCCCGTGCAGGGCGCACAGATACGCAGTATTTT. It specifies CASSSRAGRTDTQYF.

J is TRBJ2-3 and V is TRBV10-3, with TRBD2 matching 10 bases. Germline V gives CDR1 ENHRY, CDR2 SYGVKD. V gave up 2 bases and J gave up 4 bases; unmatched junction bases: 6. The CDR3 covers 16 residues. CDR3 amino acids: CAISERSSGSADTQYF. CDR3 nucleotides: TGTGCCATCAGTGAGCGGTCTAGCGGGAGTGCAGATACGCAGTATTTT.

This chain joins TRBV3-1 and TRBJ2-7, with D possibly matching TRBD2 (6 bases). The germline V gene has CDR1 LGHDT and CDR2 YNNKEL (reference sequence). Trimming removed 8 bases from V and 2 bases from J, with 13 bases in between. This CDR3 contains 13 residues. DNA for the CDR3: TGTGCCAGCGGGGAGGACTCCACCTACGAGCAGTACTTC. Translated: CASGEDSTYEQYF.

This clonotype was observed a few times. The chain combines TRBV29-1 with TRBJ2-5, with D possibly TRBD2 on 6 matching bases. The germline CDR1 and CDR2 sequences are SQVTM and ANQGSEA. V was cut by 7 bases and J by 5 bases, with 11 bases left in between. The CDR3 runs 11 residues. Written as DNA, the CDR3 is TGCAGCGGGGGGGAAACGGAGACCCAGTACTTC. Amino acids: CSGGETETQYF.

The chain has TRBV4-2 and TRBJ2-7; TRBD2 agrees at 10 bases. The ends lost 1 base at V and 4 bases at J; junction bases unmatched: 4. Germline values: CDR1 LGHNA, CDR2 YNFKEQ. The CDR3 is made up of 15 amino acids. The DNA for the CDR3 is TGTGCCAGCAGCCAAGTGGCTAGCGGGAGTTACGAGCAGTACTTC. This sequence encodes CASSQVASGSYEQYF.

This clonotype was recorded at least ten times. The chain carries TRBV4-2 and TRBJ2-3, with TRBD2 matching over 9 bases. The J segment lost 1 base and the V segment lost 1 base, leaving 0 bases of the junction unmatched. This CDR3 spans 15 amino acids. The germline V gene has CDR1 LGHNA and CDR2 YNFKEQ. The CDR3 loop reads CASSQASGGTDTQYF. The CDR3 DNA reads as TGTGCCAGCAGCCAAGCTAGCGGGGGCACAGATACGCAGTATTTT.

About this clonotype: A junction end diverges from the germline sequence, so it may reflect a read error. This rearrangement joins TRBV5-1 to TRBJ2-7, with TRBD2 matching over 8 bases. CDR3 size: 14 residues. In germline, CDR1 is SGHRS, CDR2 YFSETQ. The CDR3 DNA reads TGCACCAGCAGCTTGGCGGGAGGATCCTACGAGCAGTACTTC. It yields the protein CTSSLAGGSYEQYF.

The chain employs TRBV10-2 and TRBJ2-2; 14 bases align to TRBD2. The CDR3 sequence is 15 residues long. The junction had 4 bases not matched to a gene; V was cut back by 7 bases and J by 6 bases. The germline gives CDR1 WSHSY, CDR2 SAAADI. CDR3 amino acids: CASTGTSGSPGELFF. CDR3 DNA sequence: TGCGCCAGCACCGGGACTAGCGGGAGCCCCGGGGAGCTGTTTTTT.

This clonotype occurred a few times. This chain joins TRBV20-1 and TRBJ2-1; TRBD2 matches 11 bases. The CDR3 contains 17 residues. Germline-derived CDR1 and CDR2 are DFQATT and SNEGSKA (reference sequence). J lost 0 bases, V lost 7 bases, and 11 bases had no gene match. CDR3 region: CSVPGLAVPSSYNEQFF. The CDR3 bases are TGCAGTGTCCCGGGACTAGCGGTCCCTAGCTCCTACAATGAGCAGTTCTTC.

This sequence joins TRBV28 and TRBJ1-1; tentatively, D is TRBD1 (6 bases). The CDR3 is 13 residues long. Germline CDR1 and CDR2: MDHEN and SYDVKM. Trimming stripped 3 bases from V and 4 bases from J, with 9 bases between. CDR3 protein: CASSFIRGTEAFF. For the CDR3, the DNA is TGTGCCAGCAGTTTTATCAGGGGCACTGAAGCTTTCTTT.

This clonotype has just a few counts. At one of its ends the junction is not consistent with the germline gene, which may arise from a read error. The chain joins TRBV11-2 to TRBJ1-1; D not resolved. Germline V CDR1 and CDR2: SGHAT, FQNNGV. The CDR3 is made up of 13 amino acids. This chain's CDR3 is CASSLEVIPRLLF. The DNA for the CDR3 is TGTGCCAGCAGCTTAGAGGTCATCCCTCGCCTCCTGTTT.

The sample holds many counts of this clonotype. The chain is built from TRBV20-1 and TRBJ2-5; 10 bases match TRBD2. CDR1 is DFQATT and CDR2 is SNEGSKA in the germline V gene (reference sequence). The ends lost 0 bases at V and 5 bases at J; junction bases unmatched: 12. The CDR3 is 17 amino acids. The CDR3 spells CSARDLAGDPVGETQYF. The CDR3 coding sequence is TGCAGTGCTAGAGATCTAGCGGGGGACCCTGTCGGGGAGACCCAGTACTTC.

This clonotype was seen at least ten times. The genes are TRBV11-1 and TRBJ2-7; 10 nucleotides agree with TRBD2. The CDR3 extends over 16 amino acids. From germline, CDR1 is SGHAT and CDR2 FQDESV (reference sequence). Trimming cost V 1 base and J 2 bases; bases outside gene matches: 5. CDR3 DNA: TGTGCCAGCAGCTTAGTTACCAGCGGGAGGGCCTACGAGCAGTACTTC. Encoded protein: CASSLVTSGRAYEQYF.

This chain connects TRBV24-1 to TRBJ2-3; no clear D gene. CDR1 and CDR2 from the germline V gene are KGHDR and SFDVKD. The CDR3 covers 16 residues. Trimming removed 4 bases at V and 0 bases at J, with 13 bases between. The chain's CDR3 is CATSDPAAESTDTQYF. CDR3 bases: TGTGCCACCAGTGACCCGGCCGCGGAGAGCACAGATACGCAGTATTTT.

The V call is TRBV3-1, the J call TRBJ2-7; D is possibly TRBD1 (5 bases). This CDR3 is 13 amino acids long. V was trimmed by 6 bases and J by 4 bases, leaving 13 bases between them. Germline values: CDR1 LGHDT, CDR2 YNNKEL (reference sequence). The CDR3 reads CASSQGSWYEQYF. The CDR3 nucleotides read TGTGCCAGCAGTCAGGGAAGCTGGTACGAGCAGTACTTC.

This clonotype was detected ten times or more. The chain links TRBV2 to TRBJ2-7; D may be TRBD1 or TRBD2 (5 bases each). The V end was cut by 3 bases, the J end by 6 bases, with 12 bases between. Germline CDR1 is SNHLY and CDR2 is FYNNEI. This CDR3 has 13 amino acids. In DNA, the CDR3 is TGTGCCAGCAGTGAGGGGGAACTGGGCGAGCAGTACTTC. It specifies CASSEGELGEQYF.

This clonotype was recorded at least ten times. V is TRBV7-3 and J is TRBJ1-6, with TRBD1 matching 9 bases. This CDR3 has 15 residues. V lost 5 bases to trimming and J lost 8 bases; unmatched junction nucleotides: 7. Germline CDR1 SGHTA, CDR2 FQGTGA. The CDR3 sequence: CASSLTGGLDSPLHF. The DNA for the CDR3 is TGTGCCAGCAGCCTCACAGGGGGCTTGGATTCACCCCTCCACTTT.

This clonotype came up many times. This chain links TRBV7-9 with TRBJ2-1; 8 bases match TRBD2. This CDR3 has 18 amino acids. Germline V gene sequence: CDR1 SEHNR, CDR2 FQNEAQ (reference sequence). J gave up 4 bases and V 5 bases, and 16 bases lay outside the gene matches. CDR3 region: CASSLRAVGLAGYNEQFF. The CDR3 nucleotides read TGTGCCAGCAGCCTCCGTGCCGTTGGGCTAGCGGGTTACAATGAGCAGTTCTTC.

The V gene is TRBV12-3 or TRBV12-4, the J gene TRBJ2-1; 10 bases agree with TRBD2. This CDR3 spans 16 amino acids. V lost 1 base to trimming and J lost 9 bases; unmatched junction nucleotides: 9. CDR3 sequence (DNA): TGTGCCAGCAGTTTAGTGTCAGCGGGAGGGCCTGGTGAGCAGTTCTTC. This codes for CASSLVSAGGPGEQFF.